This TCR beta chain was recovered during a study of T cell responses to AZD1222 COVID-19 vaccine (dated by TCRdb to the early 2020s). At the level of the whole study: AZD1222 recipients whose second dose came at about 4 weeks and those whose second dose came at about 12 weeks were combined into one group, since spike-specific TCR depth and breadth did not differ between the two schedules. A total of 230 or so trial participants underwent TCR sequencing, of whom some 210 received two doses of AZD1222 and around 26 received two doses of the MenACWY control vaccine. Enrollment into the trials was organized by age into subgroups of 18-55, 56-69 and 70-plus years, and those subgroups contained approximately 150, 30 and 60 TCR-sequenced participants, respectively.

The CDR3 regions of human TCRbeta chains were analyzed by immunosequencing. As for the original processing: TCRs in the repertoires were compared against a reference library of SARS-CoV-2-specific TCRs that had been generated with the MIRA antigen-specificity platform. Breadth meant the fraction of unique TCRs that were SARS-CoV-2-associated, whereas depth meant the fraction of total T cells that were SARS-CoV-2-associated. Each spike-specific TCR was assigned to its reactive spike region and to a CD4 or CD8 class using the MIRA data. Log10-transformed breadth and depth values were compared by one-way ANOVA with Sidak's multiple comparisons tests. TCRdb mirrors the immuneACCESS table, restricted to in-frame sequences. Some clones are absent from its copies; in checked studies, under half trace to an unresolved V gene, and the reason for the others is unknown. The V and J calls and clone size are taken from that table; D and trimming were inferred from the DNA. This sample has under 95,000 clones in its table, and around 85% of those were observed once. The ten biggest clones cover 6% to 9% of the sample.

The paper as a whole reports these results and caveats: The 56-69-year group was small, and its depth increase did not reach significance, likely because of low power. Only five to seven AZD1222 recipients were SARS-CoV-2 seropositive at baseline, limiting conclusions about previously exposed vaccinees. Most participants were white British and females outnumbered males, and the authors suggested that clonal diversity may have been underestimated. Vaccine-associated CD4 TCRs spanned the whole spike protein, with dominant responses in regions 160-218 and 743-854. Because no day 14 peak-response samples were available, the repertoires could be characterized only after the peak T cell response. Nearly half of unique spike-specific TCRs reportedly recognized epitopes outside regions mutated in the B.1.351 and B.1.1.7 variants. Spike-specific TCR breadth and depth rose significantly after two AZD1222 doses compared with day 0 and with MenACWY recipients.

From the cysteine through the phenylalanine, the CDR3 covers 16 amino acids. Only the CDR3 portion is preserved as DNA: 48 bases, with reading frame beginning at the first base. At the junction V is shortened by 5 bases and J by 8 bases, with 22 bases in between. CDR1 SGHTA and CDR2 FQGNSA were looked up in the germline V gene. The meaning of the sample's time point label: baseline before first vaccination. The vaccinee samples were drawn from two UK trials, COV001 and COV002, one of which was a single-blind randomized controlled phase 2/3 trial testing AZD1222 (ChAdOx1 nCoV-19) in healthy adults. For TCRbeta chain sequencing, PBMC samples from trial participants were taken at day 0 and at day 28 after the second dose. With respect to this clone: Its antigen is unknown. No quality values exist for individual bases; no much larger clone is one base distant.

The sequence is built from TRBV7-2 and TRBJ2-1; the D region may be TRBD1 or TRBD2, each matching 6 bases equally. The sequenced sample was peripheral blood, obtained on day 0 of AZD1222 vaccination. The TCR was taken from an adult in good health. CDR3 reads: CASSPSRAQGRYEQFF. In nucleotide form, the sequence is TGTGCCAGCAGCCCCAGCCGCGCGCAGGGGAGGTATGAGCAGTTCTTC.